This TCR beta chain was identified during a study of blood T cell repertoires in COVID-19. Germline-derived CDR1 and CDR2 are SGHDT and YYEEEE. The CDR3 runs to 16 residues. Trimming cost V 0 bases and J 0 bases; bases outside gene matches: 5. Data came from immunoSEQ multiplex PCR; TCRdb stores just in-frame clones and leaves some out. The table records around 270,000 clones, over 80% of them present only once. The sequencing sample was made of peripheral blood. This TCR was recovered from a woman between 40 and 55 years old who had recovered from COVID-19. The gene calls are TRBV5-6 and TRBJ1-1, with 7 bases aligning to TRBD1. CDR3 sequence: CASSLAQGNMNTEAFF. CDR3 sequence (DNA): TGTGCCAGCAGCTTGGCACAGGGGAACATGAACACTGAAGCTTTCTTT.